This T cell receptor (beta chain) derives from a study of chemoradiotherapy in HPV16-positive cancers. About the study: Candidate HPV-specific clones and shared TCR motifs came from two HPV16-positive patients. Study-wide results and caveats: Candidate HPV-specific clones and E7-related TCR motifs grew in tumor during treatment. For HPV16-positive patients, expanding HPV-responsive T cells associated with longer recurrence-free survival.

For this clone: Its specificity is not known.

Profiling relied on immunoSEQ multiplex PCR, and the TCRdb table lists in-frame clones only, not all of them. The sample comprises just under 2,500 clones, 75% to 85% of which are singletons, and 35% to 45% rests with the top ten. Repertoires were sampled repeatedly during chemoradiotherapy. V dropped 6 bases and J dropped 2 bases, with 8 bases sitting between them. The CDR3 spans 12 residues. CDR1 is MDHEN and CDR2 is SYDVKM in the germline V gene. The chain combines TRBV28 with TRBJ2-7; the D gene is possibly TRBD2 (5 bases). The origin of this receptor is a human donor with HPV-associated anogenital cancer. The source was tumor tissue, collected from a patient who underwent chemoradiotherapy. The CDR3 DNA sequence: TGTGCCAGCAGCCCGACTACCTACGAGCAGTACTTC. Its translation is CASSPTTYEQYF.